This T cell receptor beta chain emerged from a study of shared clonotypes between healthy human individuals. Across the whole study: CD4 naive and memory got three plates each, CD8 naive two, CD8 memory one.

Of note for this clone: Its antigen is as yet unknown.

The CDR3 runs to 14 residues. Germline V lookup: CDR1 SQVTM, CDR2 ANQGSEA. The V gene lost 3 bases and the J gene lost 4 bases, with 13 bases spanning the gap. Whole-study findings and limits: Relative to clonotypes present in all four donors, those not shared had lower generation probabilities. Clonotype sharing among donors, it was expected, would be affected by sequencing depth.

Profiled with immunoSEQ multiplex PCR; TCRdb holds only in-frame clones, not every one. Of 2 million to 2.5 million clones detected, about 93% appear once; the ten largest clones hold under 2%. Cells designated naive CD8 were CD45RO-negative and were positively selected for CCR7, with terminally differentiated effector memory CD45RA+ cells excluded. The sequence was obtained from a man aged 18 to 29 in good health. Some clones in this sample may be carry-over from other donors' samples. The rearrangement links TRBV29-1 to TRBJ2-1; D may be TRBD2 (5 bases). Sequenced input: naive CD8+ T cells from PBMCs. The CDR3 loop is CSVDVAFAYNEQFF. CDR3 nucleotides: TGCAGCGTTGATGTAGCGTTTGCGTACAATGAGCAGTTCTTC.